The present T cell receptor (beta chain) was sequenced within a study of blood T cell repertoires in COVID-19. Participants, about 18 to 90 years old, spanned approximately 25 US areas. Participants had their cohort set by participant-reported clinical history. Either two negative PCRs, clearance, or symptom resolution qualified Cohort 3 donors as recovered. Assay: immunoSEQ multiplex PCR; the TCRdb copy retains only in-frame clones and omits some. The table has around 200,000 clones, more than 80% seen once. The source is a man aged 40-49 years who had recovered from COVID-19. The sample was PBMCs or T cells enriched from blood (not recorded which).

The CDR3 DNA sequence: TGTGCCAGCTGGGGCATCGGGGAGCTGTTTTTT. Translating it yields CASWGIGELFF. The chain has TRBV11-2 and TRBJ2-2; D possibly corresponds to TRBD1 (5 bases). The CDR3 is 11 residues long. Trimming removed 8 bases at V and 7 bases at J, with 8 bases between. Germline loops: CDR1 SGHAT, CDR2 FQNNGV.